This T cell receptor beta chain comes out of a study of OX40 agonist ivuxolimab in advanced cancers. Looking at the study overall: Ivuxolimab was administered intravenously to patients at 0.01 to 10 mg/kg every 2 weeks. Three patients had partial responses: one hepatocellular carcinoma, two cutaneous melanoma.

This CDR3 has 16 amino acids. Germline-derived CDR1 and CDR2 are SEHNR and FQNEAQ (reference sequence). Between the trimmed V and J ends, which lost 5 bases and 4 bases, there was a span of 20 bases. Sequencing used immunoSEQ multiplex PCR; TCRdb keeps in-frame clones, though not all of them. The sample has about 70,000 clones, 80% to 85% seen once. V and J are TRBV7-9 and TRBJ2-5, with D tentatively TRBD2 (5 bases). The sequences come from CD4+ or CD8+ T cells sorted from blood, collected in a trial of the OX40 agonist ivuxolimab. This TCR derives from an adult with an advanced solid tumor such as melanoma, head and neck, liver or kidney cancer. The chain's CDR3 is CASSQGELGGGETQYF. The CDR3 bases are TGTGCCAGCAGCCAAGGTGAACTAGGAGGAGGAGAGACCCAGTACTTC. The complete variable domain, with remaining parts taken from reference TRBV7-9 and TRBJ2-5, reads DTGVSQNPRHKITKRGQNVTFRCDPISEHNRLYWYRQTLGQGPEFLTYFQNEAQLEKSRLLSDRFSAERPKGSFSTLEIQRTEQGDSAMYLCASSQGELGGGETQYFGPGTRLLVL.